The 3 T cell receptor beta chains listed next were all sequenced from one sample in a study of T-cell reconstitution after alpha-beta-depleted transplantation in children. Unique molecular identifiers were incorporated into the prepared TCRbeta library. TCRdb re-called the PCR reads through MiXCR, storing one row per CDR3 protein. The sample lists about 16,000 distinct CDR3 sequences, about 8% occurring once. Material: PBMCs, mostly from graft donor cells, obtained 60 days after TCRalphabeta/CD19-depleted stem cell transplant. These receptors were collected from a boy younger than two who had a stem cell transplant for Wiskott-Aldrich syndrome, so the T cells may come from the graft donor.

Ten or more counts support this clonotype. The chain links TRBV20-1 to TRBJ2-1, with TRBD2 identical over 8 bases. Unmatched junction bases numbered 24, after V lost 5 bases and J lost 9 bases. CDR3 length: 18 residues. Germline lookup yields CDR1 DFQATT and CDR2 SNEGSKA (reference sequence). This CDR3 is CSAQDTRVAGGTRGEQFF. CDR3 DNA sequence: TGCAGTGCTCAAGATACGCGGGTGGCGGGAGGCACTAGGGGTGAGCAGTTCTTC.

Many counts were recorded for this clonotype. The rearrangement joins TRBV10-3 to TRBJ2-3, with D maybe TRBD1 (5 bases). Germline CDR1 and CDR2: ENHRY and SYGVKD. The CDR3 has 15 amino acids. The V and J ends lost 4 bases and 0 bases respectively, with 11 bases between them. CDR3 sequence: CAISGGRVSTDTQYF. The CDR3, as DNA: TGTGCCATCAGTGGCGGCAGGGTAAGCACAGATACGCAGTATTTT.

This clonotype has a count of ten or more. This chain links TRBV5-6 with TRBJ2-6, with D uncertain. The CDR3 runs to 17 residues. The V gene's germline CDR1 is SGHDT and CDR2 YYEEEE. V lost 0 bases, J lost 1 base, and 11 bases lay in between. In DNA form, the CDR3 reads TGTGCCAGCAGCTTGGATGTGCTTGAGTCTGGGGCCAACGTCCTGACTTTC. As protein: CASSLDVLESGANVLTF.